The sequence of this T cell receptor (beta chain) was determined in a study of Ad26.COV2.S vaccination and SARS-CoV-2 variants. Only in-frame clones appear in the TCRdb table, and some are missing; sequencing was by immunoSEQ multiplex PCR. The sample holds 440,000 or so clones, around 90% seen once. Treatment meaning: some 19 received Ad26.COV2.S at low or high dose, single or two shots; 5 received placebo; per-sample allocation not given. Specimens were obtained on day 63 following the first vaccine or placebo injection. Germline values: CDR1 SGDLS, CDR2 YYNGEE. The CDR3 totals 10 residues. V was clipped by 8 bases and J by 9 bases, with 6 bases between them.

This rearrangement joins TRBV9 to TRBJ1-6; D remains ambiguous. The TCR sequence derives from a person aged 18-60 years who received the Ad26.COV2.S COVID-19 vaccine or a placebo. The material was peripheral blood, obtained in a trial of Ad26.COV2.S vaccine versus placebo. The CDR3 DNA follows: TGTGCCAGACCCCTTTCACCCCTCCACTTT. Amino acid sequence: CARPLSPLHF. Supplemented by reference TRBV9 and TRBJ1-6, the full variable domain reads DSGVTQTPKHLITATGQRVTLRCSPRSGDLSVYWYQQSLDQGLQFLIQYYNGEERAKGNILERFSAQQFPDLHSELNLSSLELGDSALYFCARPLSPLHFGNGTRLTVT.